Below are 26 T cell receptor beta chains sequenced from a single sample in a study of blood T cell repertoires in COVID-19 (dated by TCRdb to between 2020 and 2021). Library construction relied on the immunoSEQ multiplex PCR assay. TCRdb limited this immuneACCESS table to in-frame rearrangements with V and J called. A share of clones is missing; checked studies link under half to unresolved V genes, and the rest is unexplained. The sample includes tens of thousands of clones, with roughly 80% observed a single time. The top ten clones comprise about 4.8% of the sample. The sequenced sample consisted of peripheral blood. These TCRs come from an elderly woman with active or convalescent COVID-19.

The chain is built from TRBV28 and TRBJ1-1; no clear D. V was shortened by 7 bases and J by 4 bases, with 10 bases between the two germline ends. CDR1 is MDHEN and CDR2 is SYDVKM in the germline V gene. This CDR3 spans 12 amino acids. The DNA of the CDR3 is TGTGCCAGCACCCGGAGGAGCACTGAAGCTTTCTTT. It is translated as CASTRRSTEAFF. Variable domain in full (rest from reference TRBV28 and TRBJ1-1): DVKVTQSSRYLVKRTGEKVFLECVQDMDHENMFWYRQDPGLGLRLIYFSYDVKMKEKGDIPEGYSVSREKKERFSLILESASTNQTSMYLCASTRRSTEAFFGQGTRLTVV.

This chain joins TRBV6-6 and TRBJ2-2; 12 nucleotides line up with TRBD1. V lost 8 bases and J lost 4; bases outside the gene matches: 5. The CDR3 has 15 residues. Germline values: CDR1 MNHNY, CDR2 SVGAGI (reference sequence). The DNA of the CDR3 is TGTGCCAGCGCCCCGGGACAGGGGGCCACCGGGGAGCTGTTTTTT. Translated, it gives CASAPGQGATGELFF.

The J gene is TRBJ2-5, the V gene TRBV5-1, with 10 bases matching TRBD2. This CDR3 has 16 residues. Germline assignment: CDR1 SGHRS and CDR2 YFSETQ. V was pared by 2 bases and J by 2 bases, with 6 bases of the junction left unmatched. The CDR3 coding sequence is TGCGCCAGCAGCTTCGATAGCGGGGGGCGTCAAGAGACCCAGTACTTC. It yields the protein CASSFDSGGRQETQYF.

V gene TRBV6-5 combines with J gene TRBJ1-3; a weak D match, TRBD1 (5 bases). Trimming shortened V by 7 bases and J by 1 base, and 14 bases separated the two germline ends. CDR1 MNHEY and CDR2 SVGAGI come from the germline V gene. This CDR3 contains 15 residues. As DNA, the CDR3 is TGTGCCAGCAAAGATCAGGGCCAATCTGGAAACACCATATATTTT. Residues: CASKDQGQSGNTIYF.

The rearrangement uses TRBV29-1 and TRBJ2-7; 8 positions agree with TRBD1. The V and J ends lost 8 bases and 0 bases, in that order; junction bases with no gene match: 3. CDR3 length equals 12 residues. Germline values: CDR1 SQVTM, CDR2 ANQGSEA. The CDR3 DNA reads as TGCAGCTACAGGGGGGTCTCCTACGAGCAGTACTTC. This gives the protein CSYRGVSYEQYF.

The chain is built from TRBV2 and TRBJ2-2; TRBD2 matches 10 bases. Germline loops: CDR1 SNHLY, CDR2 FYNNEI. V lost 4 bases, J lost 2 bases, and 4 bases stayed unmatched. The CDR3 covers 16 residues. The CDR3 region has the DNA TGTGCCAGCAGTGCAAGCGGGGGGGCCAACACCGGGGAGCTGTTTTTT. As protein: CASSASGGANTGELFF.

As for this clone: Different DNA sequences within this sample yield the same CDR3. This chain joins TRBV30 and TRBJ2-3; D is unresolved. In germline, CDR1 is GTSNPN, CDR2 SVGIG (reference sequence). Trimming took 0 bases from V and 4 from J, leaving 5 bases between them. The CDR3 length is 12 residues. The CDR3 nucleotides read TGTGCCTGGAGTGTTTTATCAGATACGCAGTATTTT. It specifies CAWSVLSDTQYF.

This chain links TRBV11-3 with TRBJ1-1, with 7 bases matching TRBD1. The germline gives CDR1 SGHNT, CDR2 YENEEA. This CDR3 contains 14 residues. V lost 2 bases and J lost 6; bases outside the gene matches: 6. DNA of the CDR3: TGTGCCAGCAGCTTAATTGGTGGACAGGCTGAAGCTTTCTTT. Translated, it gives CASSLIGGQAEAFF.

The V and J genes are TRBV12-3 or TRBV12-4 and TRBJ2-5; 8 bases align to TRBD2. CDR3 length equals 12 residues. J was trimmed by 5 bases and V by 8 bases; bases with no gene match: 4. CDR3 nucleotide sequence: TGTGCCAGCGGTCGGGAGGGGGAGACCCAGTACTTC. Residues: CASGREGETQYF.

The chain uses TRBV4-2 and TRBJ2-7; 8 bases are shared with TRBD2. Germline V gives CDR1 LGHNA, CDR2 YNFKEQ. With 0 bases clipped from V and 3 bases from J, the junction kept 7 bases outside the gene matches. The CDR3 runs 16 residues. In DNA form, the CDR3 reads TGTGCCAGCAGCCAAGATGATCAGCGGGGGATCTACGAGCAGTACTTC. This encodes CASSQDDQRGIYEQYF.

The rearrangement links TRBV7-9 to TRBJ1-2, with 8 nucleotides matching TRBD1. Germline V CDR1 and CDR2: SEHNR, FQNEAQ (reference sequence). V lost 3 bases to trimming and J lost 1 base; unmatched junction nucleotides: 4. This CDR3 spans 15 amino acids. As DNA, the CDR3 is TGTGCCAGCAGCTTCCAGACAGGGGTTAACTATGGCTACACCTTC. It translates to CASSFQTGVNYGYTF.

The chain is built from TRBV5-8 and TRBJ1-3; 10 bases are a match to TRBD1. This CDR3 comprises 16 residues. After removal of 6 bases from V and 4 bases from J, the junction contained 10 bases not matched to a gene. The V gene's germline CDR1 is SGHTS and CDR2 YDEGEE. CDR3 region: CASKKTGTGVGNTIYF. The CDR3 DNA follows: TGTGCCAGCAAGAAAACGGGGACAGGGGTCGGAAACACCATATATTTT.

The CDR3 DNA reads TGTGCCACCAGTGATCCAGGGAACACTGAAGCTTTCTTT. Translated: CATSDPGNTEAFF. This chain uses TRBV24-1 with TRBJ1-1; D gene uncertain. CDR3 length equals 13 residues. The V and J ends lost 3 bases and 1 base respectively, with 5 bases between them. Germline V gives CDR1 KGHDR, CDR2 SFDVKD.

The CDR3 reads CASSGRDRAVGPNEQFF. The CDR3 DNA follows: TGTGCCAGCAGTGGCCGGGACAGGGCAGTGGGGCCTAATGAGCAGTTCTTC. The chain carries TRBV6-1 and TRBJ2-1, with 9 positions matching TRBD1. There are 17 residues in the CDR3. V dropped 4 bases and J dropped 7; count of bases not matched to a gene: 14. The germline V gene has CDR1 MNHNS and CDR2 SASEGT.

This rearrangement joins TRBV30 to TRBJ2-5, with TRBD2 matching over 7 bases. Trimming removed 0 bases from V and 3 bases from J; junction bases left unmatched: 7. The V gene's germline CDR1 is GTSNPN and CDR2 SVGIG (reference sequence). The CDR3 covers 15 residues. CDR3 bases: TGTGCCTGGAGTGTTAAAGCGGGGTGGGAAGAGACCCAGTACTTC. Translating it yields CAWSVKAGWEETQYF.

CDR3 DNA: TGTGCCAGCAGTAACAAACAGGGGCGAGGTAACTATGGCTACACCTTC. This encodes CASSNKQGRGNYGYTF. This sequence joins TRBV27 and TRBJ1-2, with 7 nucleotides matching TRBD1. Per germline, CDR1 MNHEY and CDR2 SMNVEV (reference sequence). The V and J ends lost 5 bases and 1 base, in that order; junction bases with no gene match: 10. CDR3 length: 16 residues.

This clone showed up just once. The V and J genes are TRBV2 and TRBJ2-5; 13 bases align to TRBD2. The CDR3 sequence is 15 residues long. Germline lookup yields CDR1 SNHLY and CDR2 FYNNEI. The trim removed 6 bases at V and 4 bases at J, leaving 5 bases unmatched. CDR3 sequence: CASSRGLAGVETQYF. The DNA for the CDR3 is TGTGCCAGCAGCAGAGGACTAGCGGGAGTAGAGACCCAGTACTTC.

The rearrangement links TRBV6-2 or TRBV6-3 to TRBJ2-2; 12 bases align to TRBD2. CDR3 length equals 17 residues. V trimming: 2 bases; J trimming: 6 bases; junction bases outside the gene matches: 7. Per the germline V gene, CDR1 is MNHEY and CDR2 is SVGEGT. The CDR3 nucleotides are TGTGCCAGCAGTTACCCACCTAGCGGGAGGGCCGCCGGGGAGCTGTTTTTT. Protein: CASSYPPSGRAAGELFF.

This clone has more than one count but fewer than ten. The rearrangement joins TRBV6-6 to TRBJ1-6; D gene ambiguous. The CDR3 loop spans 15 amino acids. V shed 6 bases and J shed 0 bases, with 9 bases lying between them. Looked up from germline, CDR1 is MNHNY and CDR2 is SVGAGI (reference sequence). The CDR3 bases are TGTGCCAGCAGACGAACGGGCTCCTATAATTCACCCCTCCACTTT. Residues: CASRRTGSYNSPLHF.

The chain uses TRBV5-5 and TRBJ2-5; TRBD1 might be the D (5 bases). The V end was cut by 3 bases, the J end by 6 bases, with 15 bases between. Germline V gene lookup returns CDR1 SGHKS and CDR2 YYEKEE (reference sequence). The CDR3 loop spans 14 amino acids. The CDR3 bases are TGTGCCAGCAGCTCAAGGGGTGTGGAAAAGACCCAGTACTTC. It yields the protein CASSSRGVEKTQYF.

This CDR3 is CASSLAGGLDEQFF. As DNA, the CDR3 is TGTGCCAGCTCACTAGCGGGGGGGCTCGATGAGCAGTTCTTC. V and J are TRBV18 and TRBJ2-1; 11 positions agree with TRBD2. The CDR3 totals 14 residues. With V trimmed by 4 bases and J by 8 bases, 4 bases remained unmatched. Germline assignment: CDR1 KGHSH and CDR2 LQKENI.

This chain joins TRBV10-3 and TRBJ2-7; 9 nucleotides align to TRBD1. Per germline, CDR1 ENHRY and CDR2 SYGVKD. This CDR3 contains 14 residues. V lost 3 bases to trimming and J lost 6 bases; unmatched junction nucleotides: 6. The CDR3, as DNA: TGTGCCATCAGTGATCGACAGGGGGGTCGCGAGCAGTACTTC. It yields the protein CAISDRQGGREQYF.

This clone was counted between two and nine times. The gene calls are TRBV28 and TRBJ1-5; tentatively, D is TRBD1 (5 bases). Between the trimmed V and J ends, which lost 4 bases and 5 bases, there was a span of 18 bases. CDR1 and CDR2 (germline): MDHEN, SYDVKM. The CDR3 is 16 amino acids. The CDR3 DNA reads TGTGCCAGCAGTTCAAAGAAGGGGTCCCAATATCAGCCCCAGCATTTT. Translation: CASSSKKGSQYQPQHF.

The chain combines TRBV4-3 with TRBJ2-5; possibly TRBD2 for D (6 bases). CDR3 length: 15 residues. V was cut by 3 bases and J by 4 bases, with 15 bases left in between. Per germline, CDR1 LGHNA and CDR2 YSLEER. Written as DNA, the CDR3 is TGCGCCAGCAGCCAGACCGGACTATATGGAGAGACCCAGTACTTC. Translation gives CASSQTGLYGETQYF.

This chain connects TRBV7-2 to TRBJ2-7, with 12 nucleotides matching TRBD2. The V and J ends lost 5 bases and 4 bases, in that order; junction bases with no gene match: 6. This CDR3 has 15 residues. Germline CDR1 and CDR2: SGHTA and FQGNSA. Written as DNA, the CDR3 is TGTGCCAGCAGCAACCTAGCGGGGGGGTTGTACGAGCAGTACTTC. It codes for CASSNLAGGLYEQYF.

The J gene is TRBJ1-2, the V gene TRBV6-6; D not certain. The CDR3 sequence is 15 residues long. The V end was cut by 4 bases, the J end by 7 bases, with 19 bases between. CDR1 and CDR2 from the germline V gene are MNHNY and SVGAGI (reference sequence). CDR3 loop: CASSFRRSGEGGYTF. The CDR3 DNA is TGTGCCAGCAGTTTCCGACGGTCGGGAGAGGGTGGCTACACCTTC.